Listed below are T cell receptor beta chains from one sample, sequenced in a study of long-term antiretroviral therapy in people with HIV. Only in-frame clones appear in the TCRdb table, and some are missing; sequencing was by immunoSEQ multiplex PCR. The sample lists under 30,000 clones; 86% were seen once. The sequenced sample was unsorted PBMCs, obtained 1.9 years after starting antiretroviral therapy. Receptors originate from a woman aged 25 to 39 with HIV. CDR3s leave out the opening cysteine and the closing phenylalanine or tryptophan. The D gene is left open where the match is weak.

ASSLEGTGANVLT	NA	TRBV5-1	TRBJ2-6
AISEWTDTGELF	NA	TRBV10-3	TRBJ2-2
ASSHNIEEGLSYEQY	NA	TRBV5-1	TRBJ2-7
ASAARGGGYT	NA	TRBV28	TRBJ1-2
ASSLWRGDYEQY	TRBD2	TRBV27	TRBJ2-7
AARPGENTEAF	NA	TRBV6-5	TRBJ1-1
ASSLDILRTGENQPQH	TRBD1	TRBV11-3	TRBJ1-5
ATNTGTNQPQH	NA	TRBV19	TRBJ1-5
ASSVDSSYGYT	NA	TRBV5-6	TRBJ1-2
ASSFLGDRDNEQF	TRBD1	TRBV5-1	TRBJ2-1
ASSPRQGWTGELF	TRBD1	TRBV13	TRBJ2-2